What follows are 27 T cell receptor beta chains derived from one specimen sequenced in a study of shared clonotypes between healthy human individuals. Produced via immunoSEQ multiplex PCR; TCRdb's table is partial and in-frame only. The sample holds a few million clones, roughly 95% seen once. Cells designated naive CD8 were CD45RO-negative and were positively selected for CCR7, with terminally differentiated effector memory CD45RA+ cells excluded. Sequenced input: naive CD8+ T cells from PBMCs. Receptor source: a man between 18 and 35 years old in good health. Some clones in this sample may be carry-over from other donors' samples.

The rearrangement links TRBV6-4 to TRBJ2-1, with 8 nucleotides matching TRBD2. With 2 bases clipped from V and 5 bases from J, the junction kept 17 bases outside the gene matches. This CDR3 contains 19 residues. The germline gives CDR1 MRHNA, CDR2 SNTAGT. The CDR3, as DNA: TGTGCCAGCAGTGACACTAGGGGCCGGAGCGGGAGCTCGCACAATGAGCAGTTCTTC. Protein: CASSDTRGRSGSSHNEQFF.

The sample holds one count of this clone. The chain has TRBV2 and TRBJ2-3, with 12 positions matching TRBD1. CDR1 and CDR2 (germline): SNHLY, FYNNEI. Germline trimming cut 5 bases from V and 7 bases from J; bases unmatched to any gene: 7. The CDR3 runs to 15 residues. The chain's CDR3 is CASSQRDRGQYTQYF. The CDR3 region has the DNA TGTGCCAGCAGTCAGCGGGACAGGGGGCAATATACGCAGTATTTT.

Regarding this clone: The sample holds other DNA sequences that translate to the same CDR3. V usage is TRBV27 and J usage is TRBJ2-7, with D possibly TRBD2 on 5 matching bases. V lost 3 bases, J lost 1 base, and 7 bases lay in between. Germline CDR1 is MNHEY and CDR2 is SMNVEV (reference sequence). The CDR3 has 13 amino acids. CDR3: CASSFGESYEQYF. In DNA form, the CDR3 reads TGTGCCAGCAGTTTCGGGGAGTCCTACGAGCAGTACTTC.

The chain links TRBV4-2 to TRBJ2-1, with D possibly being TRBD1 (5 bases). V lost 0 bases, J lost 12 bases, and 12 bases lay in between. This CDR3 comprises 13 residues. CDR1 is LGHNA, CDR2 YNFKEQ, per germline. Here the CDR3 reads CASSQDSRVAQFF. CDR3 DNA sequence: TGTGCCAGCAGCCAAGATTCCAGGGTTGCGCAGTTCTTC.

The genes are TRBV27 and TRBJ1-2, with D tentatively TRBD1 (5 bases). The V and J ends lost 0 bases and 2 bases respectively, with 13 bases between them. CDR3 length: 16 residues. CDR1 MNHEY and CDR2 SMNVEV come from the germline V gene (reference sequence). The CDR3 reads CASSLSNGAGNYGYTF. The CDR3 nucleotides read TGTGCCAGCAGTTTATCGAACGGGGCGGGGAACTATGGCTACACCTTC.

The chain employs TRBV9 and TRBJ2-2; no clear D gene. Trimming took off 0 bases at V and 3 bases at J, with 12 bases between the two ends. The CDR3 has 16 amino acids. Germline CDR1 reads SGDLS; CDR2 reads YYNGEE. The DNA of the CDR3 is TGTGCCAGCAGCGTAGCTTCCGGGTGGCACACCGGGGAGCTGTTTTTT. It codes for CASSVASGWHTGELFF.

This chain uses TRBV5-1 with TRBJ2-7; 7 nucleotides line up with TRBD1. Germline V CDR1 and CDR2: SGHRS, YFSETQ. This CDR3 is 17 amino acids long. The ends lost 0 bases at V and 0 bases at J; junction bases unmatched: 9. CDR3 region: CASSLGYTGTDSYEQYF. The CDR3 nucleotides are TGCGCCAGCAGCTTGGGCTACACCGGGACAGACTCCTACGAGCAGTACTTC.

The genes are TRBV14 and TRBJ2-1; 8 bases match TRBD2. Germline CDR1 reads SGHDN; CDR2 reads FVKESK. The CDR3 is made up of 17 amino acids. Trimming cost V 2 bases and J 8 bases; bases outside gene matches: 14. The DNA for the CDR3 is TGTGCCAGCAGCCAAATTGGCTCGGGAGGGTCTTTGGATGAGCAGTTCTTC. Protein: CASSQIGSGGSLDEQFF.

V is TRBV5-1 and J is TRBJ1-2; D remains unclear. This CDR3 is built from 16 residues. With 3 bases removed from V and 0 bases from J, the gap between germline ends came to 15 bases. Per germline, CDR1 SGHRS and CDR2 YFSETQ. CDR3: CASSWTEGPANYGYTF. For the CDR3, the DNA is TGCGCCAGCAGCTGGACTGAGGGTCCAGCTAACTATGGCTACACCTTC.

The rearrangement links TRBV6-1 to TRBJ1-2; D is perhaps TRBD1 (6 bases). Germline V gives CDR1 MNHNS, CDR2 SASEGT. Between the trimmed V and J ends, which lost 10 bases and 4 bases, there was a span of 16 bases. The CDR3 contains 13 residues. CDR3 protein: CATGTQGPYGYTF. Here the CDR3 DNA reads TGTGCCACTGGAACCCAGGGGCCCTATGGCTACACCTTC.

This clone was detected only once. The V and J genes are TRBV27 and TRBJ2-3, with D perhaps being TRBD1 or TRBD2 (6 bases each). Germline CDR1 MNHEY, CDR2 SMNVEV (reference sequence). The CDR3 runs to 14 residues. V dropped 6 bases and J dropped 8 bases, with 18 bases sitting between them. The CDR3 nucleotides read TGTGCCAGCAGACAGACAAACAGGGACTCTACGCAGTATTTT. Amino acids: CASRQTNRDSTQYF.

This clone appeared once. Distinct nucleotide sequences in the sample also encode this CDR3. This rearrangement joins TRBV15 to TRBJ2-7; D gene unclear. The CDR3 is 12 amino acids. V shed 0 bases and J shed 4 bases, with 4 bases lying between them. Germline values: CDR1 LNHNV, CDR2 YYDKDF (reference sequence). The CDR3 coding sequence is TGTGCCACCAGCAGAGATACTTACGAGCAGTACTTC. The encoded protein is CATSRDTYEQYF.

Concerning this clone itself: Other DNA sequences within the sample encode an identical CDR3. CDR3 nucleotides: TGTGCCAGCAGCTTAGTTCAGTCCTACGAGCAGTACTTC. Its protein product is CASSLVQSYEQYF. The V and J genes are TRBV7-9 and TRBJ2-7; D gene uncertain. The germline V gene encodes CDR1 SEHNR and CDR2 FQNEAQ (reference sequence). The CDR3 spans 13 residues. V was trimmed by 1 base and J by 1 base, leaving 5 bases between them.

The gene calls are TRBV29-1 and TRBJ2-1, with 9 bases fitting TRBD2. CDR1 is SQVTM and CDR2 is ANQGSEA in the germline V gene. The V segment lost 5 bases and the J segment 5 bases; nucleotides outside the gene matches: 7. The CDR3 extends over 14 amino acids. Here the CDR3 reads CSVQAGGLDNEQFF. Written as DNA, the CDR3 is TGCAGCGTTCAGGCGGGAGGGCTCGACAATGAGCAGTTCTTC.

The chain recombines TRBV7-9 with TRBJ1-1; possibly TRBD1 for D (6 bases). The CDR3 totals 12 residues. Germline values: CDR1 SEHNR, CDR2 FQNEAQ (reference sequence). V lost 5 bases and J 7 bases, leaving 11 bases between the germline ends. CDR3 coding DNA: TGTGCCAGCAGCACTAACAGGGATGAAGCTTTCTTT. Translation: CASSTNRDEAFF.

CDR3 sequence (DNA): TGTGCCAGCAGCTTAGTGGCAGGGGGAGGGGAAAAACTGTTTTTT. Protein: CASSLVAGGGEKLFF. The chain combines TRBV7-6 with TRBJ1-4, with 7 nucleotides matching TRBD1. Per germline, CDR1 SGHVS and CDR2 FNYEAQ. The ends lost 1 base at V and 8 bases at J; junction bases unmatched: 7. The CDR3 runs 15 residues.

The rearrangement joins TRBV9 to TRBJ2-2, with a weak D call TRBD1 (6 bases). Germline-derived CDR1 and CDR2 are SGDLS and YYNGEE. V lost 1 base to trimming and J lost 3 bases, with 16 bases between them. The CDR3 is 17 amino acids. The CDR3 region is CASSVPKDRPYTGELFF. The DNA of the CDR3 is TGTGCCAGCAGCGTACCTAAAGACAGGCCCTACACCGGGGAGCTGTTTTTT.

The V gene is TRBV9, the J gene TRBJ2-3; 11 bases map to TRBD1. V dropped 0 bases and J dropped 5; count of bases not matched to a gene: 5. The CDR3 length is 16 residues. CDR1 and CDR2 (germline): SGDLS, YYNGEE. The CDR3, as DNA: TGTGCCAGCAGCGTAGTGGACAGGGGGCGAGGAGATACGCAGTATTTT. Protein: CASSVVDRGRGDTQYF.

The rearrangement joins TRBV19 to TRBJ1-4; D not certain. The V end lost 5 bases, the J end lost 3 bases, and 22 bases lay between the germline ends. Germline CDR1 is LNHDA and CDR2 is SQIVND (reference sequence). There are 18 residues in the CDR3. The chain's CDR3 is CASSPDGSEWAANEKLFF. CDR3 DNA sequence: TGTGCCAGTAGTCCCGACGGTTCCGAATGGGCGGCTAATGAAAAACTGTTTTTT.

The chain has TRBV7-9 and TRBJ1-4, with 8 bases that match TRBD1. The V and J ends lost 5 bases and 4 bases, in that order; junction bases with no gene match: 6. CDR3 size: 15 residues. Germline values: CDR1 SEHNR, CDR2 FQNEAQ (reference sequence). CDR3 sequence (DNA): TGTGCCAGCAGCGAGGGACAGGCCGATAATGAAAAACTGTTTTTT. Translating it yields CASSEGQADNEKLFF.

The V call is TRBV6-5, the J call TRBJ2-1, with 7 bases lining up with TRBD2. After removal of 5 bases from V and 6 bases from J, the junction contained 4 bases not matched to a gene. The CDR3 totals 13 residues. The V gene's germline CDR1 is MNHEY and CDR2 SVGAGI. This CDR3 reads CASSHRTSNEQFF. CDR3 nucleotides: TGTGCCAGCAGTCACCGGACTAGCAATGAGCAGTTCTTC.

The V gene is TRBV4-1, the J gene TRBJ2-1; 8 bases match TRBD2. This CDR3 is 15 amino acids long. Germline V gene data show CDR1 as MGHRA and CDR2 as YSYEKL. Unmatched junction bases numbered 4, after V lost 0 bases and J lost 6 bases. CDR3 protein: CASSQDRGTSNEQFF. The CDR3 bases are TGCGCCAGCAGCCAAGATAGGGGGACTAGCAATGAGCAGTTCTTC.

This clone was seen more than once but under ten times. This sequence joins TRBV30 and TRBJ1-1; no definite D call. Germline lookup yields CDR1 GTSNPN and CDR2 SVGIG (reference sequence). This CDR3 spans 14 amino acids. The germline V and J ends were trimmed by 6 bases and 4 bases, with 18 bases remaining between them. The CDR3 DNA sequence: TGTGCCTGTTGGCCCGGGGTCGGATTCACTGAAGCTTTCTTT. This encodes CACWPGVGFTEAFF.

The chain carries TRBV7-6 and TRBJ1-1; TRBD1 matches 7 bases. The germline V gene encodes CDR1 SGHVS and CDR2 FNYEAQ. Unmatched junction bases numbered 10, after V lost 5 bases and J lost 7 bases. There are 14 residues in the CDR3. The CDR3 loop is CASSPDRPQGEAFF. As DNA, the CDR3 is TGTGCCAGCAGCCCGGACAGGCCCCAGGGTGAAGCTTTCTTT.

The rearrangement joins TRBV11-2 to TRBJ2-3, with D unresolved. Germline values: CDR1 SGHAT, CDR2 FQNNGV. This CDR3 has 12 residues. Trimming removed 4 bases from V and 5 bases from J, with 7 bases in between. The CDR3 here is CASSSRVDTQYF. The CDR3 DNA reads TGTGCCAGCAGCTCCCGAGTAGATACGCAGTATTTT.

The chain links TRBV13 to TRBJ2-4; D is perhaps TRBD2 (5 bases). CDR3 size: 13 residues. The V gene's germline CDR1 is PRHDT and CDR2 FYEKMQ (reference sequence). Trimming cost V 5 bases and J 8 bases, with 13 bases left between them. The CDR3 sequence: CASSTRSGDIQYF. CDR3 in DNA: TGTGCCAGCAGCACTAGGAGTGGGGACATTCAGTACTTC.

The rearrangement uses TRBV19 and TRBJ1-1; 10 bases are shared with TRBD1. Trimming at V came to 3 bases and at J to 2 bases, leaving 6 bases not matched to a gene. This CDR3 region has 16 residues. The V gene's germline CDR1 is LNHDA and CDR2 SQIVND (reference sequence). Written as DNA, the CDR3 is TGTGCCAGTAGTATTAAGACAGGGGGCGGTAACACTGAAGCTTTCTTT. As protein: CASSIKTGGGNTEAFF.